This T cell receptor beta chain is from a study of cytomegalovirus exposure and HLA in healthy donors. Data came from immunoSEQ multiplex PCR; TCRdb stores just in-frame clones and leaves some out. The table has approximately 200,000 clones, roughly 80% seen once. V was shortened by 4 bases and J by 4 bases, with 14 bases between the two germline ends. The germline V gene has CDR1 SGHRS and CDR2 YFSETQ. This CDR3 is built from 14 residues. With respect to this clone: Its antigen is unknown.

Study-wide results and limits: The study found most TCR sequences rare, yet found some public TCRs in many donors.

This receptor was obtained from a young man in good health and CMV-seropositive. Sequencing was carried out using PBMCs. V and J are TRBV5-1 and TRBJ1-2, with D tentatively TRBD1 (6 bases). The chain's CDR3 is CASSGQDSLYGYTF. As DNA, the CDR3 is TGCGCCAGCAGCGGCCAGGACAGCCTCTATGGCTACACCTTC.